The clone carrying this TCR beta chain has a count of ten or more. Trimming took off 4 bases at V and 1 base at J, with 16 bases between the two ends. Germline lookup yields CDR1 DFQATT and CDR2 SNEGSKA (reference sequence). The CDR3 length is 16 residues. What was amplified from RNA transcripts were TCR beta CDR3 regions. When the TCR CDR3 underwent first-round RT-PCR, the HTBI primer set was used. TCRdb called the multiplex PCR reads again in MiXCR, with one record for every CDR3 protein. The sample yields 640,000 or so distinct CDR3 sequences, around 15% seen once. This record belongs to a study of T cells in Graves' hyperthyroidism and ophthalmopathy. Across the whole study: Any treatment followed the collection of peripheral blood at initial diagnosis.

Clinical Activity Scores of at least 3, NOSPECS grades of at least 4 and durations under 3 months characterized ophthalmopathy patients. Any patient presenting with uncontrolled infection, other autoimmune disease, pregnancy or lactation was left out. Diagnoses used clinical symptoms, serum thyroxine and TRAb, thyroid ultrasound and orbital computed tomography. Sequencing was carried out using blood. This sequence was found in a woman aged 35 to 49 with Graves' ophthalmopathy. The chain couples TRBV20-1 to TRBJ2-2; D may be TRBD1 (5 bases). CDR3 sequence: CSANQGRTVNTGELFF. The CDR3 DNA follows: TGCAGTGCTAACCAGGGCCGAACCGTGAACACCGGGGAGCTGTTTTTT.